The 13 T cell receptor beta chains listed next were all sequenced from one sample in a study of blood T cell repertoires in COVID-19 (dated by TCRdb to the early 2020s). Libraries were constructed by the immunoSEQ multiplex PCR assay. What TCRdb holds here is the immuneACCESS table cut down to in-frame rearrangements. Part of the clones is not present; checked against another copy, under half of the missing clones reflect an unresolved V gene, and the others are unexplained. The sample profile shows 200,000 to 250,000 clones; 70% to 90% of them were found once. The ten largest clones capture approximately 1.5% of the sample. The sequenced sample consisted of peripheral blood. The receptors come from a man younger than 35 with active or convalescent COVID-19.

V is TRBV24-1 and J is TRBJ1-2; D is unresolved. The CDR3 extends over 14 amino acids. V shed 5 bases and J shed 7 bases, with 16 bases lying between them. The germline CDR1 and CDR2 sequences are KGHDR and SFDVKD. Written as DNA, the CDR3 is TGTGCCACCAGTGGCCGTGAGGGAACGGTTGGCTACACCTTC. Amino acids: CATSGREGTVGYTF.

V gene TRBV24-1 combines with J gene TRBJ2-1, with D hard to call. The V end was cut by 4 bases, the J end by 9 bases, with 6 bases between. CDR1 and CDR2 (germline): KGHDR, SFDVKD. This CDR3 is 11 amino acids long. Here the CDR3 DNA reads TGTGCCACCAGTGACCGTAGTGAGCAGTTCTTC. It specifies CATSDRSEQFF.

V is TRBV2 and J is TRBJ1-1, with TRBD1 matching over 7 bases. In germline, CDR1 is SNHLY, CDR2 FYNNEI. The V gene end was trimmed by 5 bases and the J gene end by 4 bases; junction bases not matched to a gene: 7. CDR3 length equals 14 residues. The CDR3 nucleotides read TGTGCCAGCAGTCAAGGGGGCTTGGGCACTGAAGCTTTCTTT. Protein sequence: CASSQGGLGTEAFF.

The chain recombines TRBV6-5 with TRBJ1-1, with D maybe TRBD1 (5 bases). Germline values: CDR1 MNHEY, CDR2 SVGAGI. Trimming removed 0 bases at V and 11 bases at J, with 10 bases between. The CDR3 spans 12 residues. CDR3 sequence: CASSYSGGNAFF. Written as DNA, the CDR3 is TGTGCCAGCAGTTACTCGGGGGGTAACGCTTTCTTT.

The chain couples TRBV18 to TRBJ1-2, with D perhaps TRBD1 (6 bases). Trimming removed 5 bases at V and 4 bases at J, with 14 bases between. CDR3 length equals 14 residues. CDR1 and CDR2 (germline): KGHSH, LQKENI. The CDR3 sequence: CASSSGQNFYGYTF. CDR3 in DNA: TGTGCCAGCTCATCCGGACAGAATTTCTATGGCTACACCTTC.

The chain joins TRBV5-8 to TRBJ2-3; D not certain. CDR1 SGHTS and CDR2 YDEGEE come from the germline V gene. The CDR3 runs to 13 residues. V dropped 0 bases and J dropped 1 base, with 3 bases sitting between them. The CDR3 bases are TGTGCCAGCAGCTTGGTAGGCACAGATACGCAGTATTTT. It translates to CASSLVGTDTQYF.

The chain has TRBV5-1 and TRBJ2-7; 13 bases are a match to TRBD2. The V and J ends lost 0 bases and 1 base, in that order; junction bases with no gene match: 1. Germline-derived CDR1 and CDR2 are SGHRS and YFSETQ. CDR3 length: 16 amino acids. The DNA for the CDR3 is TGCGCCAGCAGCTTGGGGACTAGCGGGAGTTCCTACGAGCAGTACTTC. Translating gives CASSLGTSGSSYEQYF.

This chain links TRBV7-2 with TRBJ2-7, with D perhaps TRBD1 (6 bases). V lost 3 bases and J lost 2, with 20 bases in between. The germline CDR1 and CDR2 sequences are SGHTA and FQGNSA. The CDR3 is made up of 17 amino acids. CDR3 residues: CASSLGGTGLRTYEQYF. The CDR3 nucleotides are TGTGCCAGCAGCTTGGGTGGTACAGGGTTGAGGACCTACGAGCAGTACTTC. Full variable domain (remainder filled in from reference TRBV7-2 and TRBJ2-7): GAGVSQSPSNKVTEKGKDVELRCDPISGHTALYWYRQSLGQGLEFLIYFQGNSAPDKSGLPSDRFSAERTGGSVSTLTIQRTQQEDSAVYLCASSLGGTGLRTYEQYFGPGTRLTVT.

V is TRBV27 and J is TRBJ2-5; D not certain. CDR1 MNHEY and CDR2 SMNVEV come from the germline V gene (reference sequence). Trimming took off 10 bases at V and 2 bases at J, with 8 bases between the two ends. This CDR3 region has 11 residues. CDR3 DNA sequence: TGTGCCACCTTCTCGCAAGAGACCCAGTACTTC. Amino acids: CATFSQETQYF.

The chain carries TRBV28 and TRBJ1-4; D perhaps matches TRBD1 (5 bases). Per germline, CDR1 MDHEN and CDR2 SYDVKM. This CDR3 region has 14 residues. Trimming pared 6 bases from V and 3 bases from J, leaving 11 bases between. The CDR3 sequence is CASRGDRPNEKLFF. DNA of the CDR3: TGTGCCAGCAGGGGTGACAGACCTAATGAAAAACTGTTTTTT.

This rearrangement joins TRBV28 to TRBJ1-5, with D possibly being TRBD1 (5 bases). Trimming removed 7 bases from V and 5 bases from J, with 12 bases in between. This CDR3 is 13 amino acids long. CDR1 and CDR2 from the germline V gene are MDHEN and SYDVKM. CDR3 sequence (DNA): TGTGCCAGCACCCCTCCCAGGGATCAGCCCCAGCATTTT. It codes for CASTPPRDQPQHF.

J is TRBJ2-7 and V is TRBV10-1; TRBD1 matches at 9 bases. CDR1 and CDR2 (germline): WNHNN, SYGVQD (reference sequence). V was clipped by 2 bases and J by 4 bases; unmatched bases: 6. The CDR3 totals 15 residues. The CDR3 DNA reads as TGCGCCAGCAGTGAGGGCGACAGGGGGGGGTACGAGCAGTACTTC. Translating it yields CASSEGDRGGYEQYF.

J is TRBJ1-1 and V is TRBV14, with D possibly matching TRBD1 (5 bases). Germline lookup yields CDR1 SGHDN and CDR2 FVKESK. V lost 0 bases to trimming and J lost 5 bases, with 16 bases between them. CDR3 length: 16 amino acids. The CDR3 protein is CASSQDRGAGGTEAFF. The CDR3 DNA reads TGTGCCAGCAGCCAAGATAGGGGTGCCGGAGGGACTGAAGCTTTCTTT.